One T cell receptor beta chain is described in this entry. This CDR3 has 15 residues. The germline V gene encodes CDR1 SGHVS and CDR2 FNYEAQ. V lost 10 bases to trimming and J lost 4 bases; unmatched junction nucleotides: 13. TCRdb keeps only in-frame clones here, not all; method: immunoSEQ multiplex PCR. The sample has about 36,000 clones; roughly 93% are singletons. The data derive from a study of T cell changes during pregnancy in multiple sclerosis. The chain recombines TRBV7-6 with TRBJ2-7, with 10 bases identical to TRBD1. The clonotype comes from a female donor with multiple sclerosis, enrolled in a pregnancy study. The sequenced sample was CD4+ T cells from peripheral blood mononuclear cells, obtained in the first trimester of pregnancy. CDR3 residues: CATSPRTGGLYEQYF. CDR3 sequence (DNA): TGTGCCACCTCACCCAGGACAGGGGGTTTATACGAGCAGTACTTC. Based on the CDR3 plus reference TRBV7-6 and TRBJ2-7, the full variable domain is GAGVSQSPRYKVTKRGQDVALRCDPISGHVSLYWYRQALGQGPEFLTYFNYEAQQDKSGLPNDRFSAERPEGSISTLTIQRTEQRDSAMYRCATSPRTGGLYEQYFGPGTRLTVT.